These T cell receptor beta chains were read from a single sample in a study of cytomegalovirus exposure and HLA in healthy donors. The protocol was immunoSEQ multiplex PCR, while the TCRdb copy is restricted to in-frame clones and leaves out a portion. This table has approximately 220,000 clones, under 95% appearing once. The sample taken for sequencing was PBMCs. Every receptor here comes from a young woman in good health and CMV-seronegative. CDR3s include the opening cysteine and the closing phenylalanine or tryptophan. D genes are given only for firm matches. Expanded clones are given a class, and other clones once, few, many or no size at all.

TRBV19	TRBJ2-7	-	-	TGTGCCAGTAGTATATCCCAGGGGAGCGGCTACGAGCAGTACTTC	CASSISQGSGYEQYF
TRBV6-5	TRBJ2-1	TRBD2	-	TGTGCCAGCAGCGTCCGGACTAGCGGAGACAATGAGCAGTTCTTC	CASSVRTSGDNEQFF
TRBV7-6	TRBJ2-1	-	-	TGTGCCAGCAGCTTAGGTCATTACAATGAGCAGTTCTTC	CASSLGHYNEQFF
TRBV29-1	TRBJ2-7	-	-	TGCAGCGTTGTTTTCGGGGGACGACCCTACGAGCAGTACTTC	CSVVFGGRPYEQYF
TRBV11-2	TRBJ1-6	TRBD1	once	TGTGCCAGCAGCGTAGAGACAGGGGCCGCCGAGTCACCCCTCCACTTT	CASSVETGAAESPLHF
TRBV11-2	TRBJ2-1	-	-	TGTGCCAGCAGCTTAGATTTGTCATCCTACAATGAGCAGTTCTTC	CASSLDLSSYNEQFF
TRBV19	TRBJ2-7	TRBD1	-	TGTGCCAGTAGTCAGACAGGGTTGCGCGAGCAGTACTTC	CASSQTGLREQYF
TRBV5-5	TRBJ2-7	TRBD1	-	TGTGCCAGCAGCTTGGTCCCCGGGACAGGGTTTCTCGAGCAGTACTTC	CASSLVPGTGFLEQYF
TRBV28	TRBJ1-5	-	-	TGTGCCAGCAGCCAGAGCAATCAGCCCCAGCATTTT	CASSQSNQPQHF
TRBV6-1	TRBJ1-2	TRBD1	-	TGTGCCAGCAGAGATTCCGGGACAGGGACCACCTTC	CASRDSGTGTTF
TRBV30	TRBJ1-5	-	-	TGTGCCTGGGCCCCCGGCGGGGTCAATCAGCCCCAGCATTTT	CAWAPGGVNQPQHF
TRBV29-1	TRBJ1-1	TRBD1	-	TGCAGCGTCAGAATGACAGGGGGCACTGAAGCTTTCTTT	CSVRMTGGTEAFF
TRBV11-2	TRBJ2-7	-	few	TGTGCCAGCAGCTTGGGAACAGGCTACGAGCAGTACTTC	CASSLGTGYEQYF
TRBV7-8	TRBJ1-2	-	-	TGTGCCAGCAGCCCCGGACAGACCTTAAAGCTTGATGGCTACACCTTC	CASSPGQTLKLDGYTF
TRBV9	TRBJ2-1	-	-	TGTGCCAGCAGCGTCAACGAGGACGGGACTTACAATGAGCAGTTCTTC	CASSVNEDGTYNEQFF
TRBV29-1	TRBJ2-7	-	few	-	CSVAIGTGEYF
TRBV14	TRBJ2-5	-	once	TGTGCCAGCAGCCAAGGGACTCACCGGGAGACCCAGTACTTC	CASSQGTHRETQYF
TRBV11-2	TRBJ2-7	TRBD2	-	TGTGCCAGCAGGGGGGGGAGGAACTCCTACGAGCAGTACTTC	CASRGGRNSYEQYF
TRBV5-5	TRBJ2-7	-	many	TGTGCCACCCGCGCCCACGAGCAGTACTTC	CATRAHEQYF
TRBV6-5	TRBJ1-1	TRBD1	once	TGTGCCAGCAGTCGGACAGGGGGGTACACTGAAGCTTTCTTT	CASSRTGGYTEAFF
TRBV27	TRBJ1-5	-	few	TGTGCCAGCAGTTTAGAGGGGCAGGGGCAGCCCCAGCATTTT	CASSLEGQGQPQHF
TRBV11-2	TRBJ2-7	-	-	TGTGCCAGCAGCTTGTTTGCCGGAGTCCCCTACGAGCAGTACTTC	CASSLFAGVPYEQYF
TRBV13	TRBJ2-7	-	-	TGTGCCAGCATAAAGGCGGGACGCTCCTACGAGCAGTACTTC	CASIKAGRSYEQYF
TRBV4-1	TRBJ2-2	TRBD1	-	TGCGCCAGCAGCCAATCGGGGACAGGGGAGTGGACCGGGGAGCTGTTTTTT	CASSQSGTGEWTGELFF
TRBV5-1	TRBJ2-1	TRBD2	-	TGCGCCAGCAGCTTGGGGCTTAGCGGGAGGGTACTTGAGCAGTTCTTC	CASSLGLSGRVLEQFF
TRBV19	TRBJ2-1	TRBD1	-	TGTGCCAGTAGTACAGGGGGCGCATTGAATAATGAGCAGTTCTTC	CASSTGGALNNEQFF
TRBV7-9	TRBJ2-5	-	-	TGTGCCAGCAGCTACAATGACATGTTAGAGACCCAGTACTTC	CASSYNDMLETQYF
TRBV14	TRBJ2-1	TRBD2	-	TGTGCCAGCACACCTAGCGGGAGGGGGAATGAGCAGTTCTTC	CASTPSGRGNEQFF
TRBV29-1	TRBJ2-1	-	-	TGCAGCGTCACACCATGGACTAATAAGGCCTACAATGAGCAGTTCTTC	CSVTPWTNKAYNEQFF
TRBV4-2	TRBJ1-5	-	-	TGTGCCAGCAGCCAAGGGAGATGGGGCAATCAGCCCCAGCATTTT	CASSQGRWGNQPQHF
TRBV6-1	TRBJ1-2	-	-	TGTGCCAGCAGTGTCACCAGGGACTGGTACACCTTC	CASSVTRDWYTF
TRBV9	TRBJ2-7	TRBD2	once	TGTGCCAGCAGCGAGGCCGGGGCTAGCGGGAGCCACGAGCAGTACTTC	CASSEAGASGSHEQYF
TRBV2	TRBJ1-1	-	-	TGTGCCAGCGCCCGGATTCGGGGTAACACTGAAGCTTTCTTT	CASARIRGNTEAFF
TRBV29-1	TRBJ2-7	TRBD1	-	TGCAGCGGGTTGACAGGGTCGGGCTCCGAGCAGTACTTC	CSGLTGSGSEQYF
TRBV30	TRBJ1-1	-	-	TGTGCCTGGAGTGCGGGACAGAACACTGAAGCTTTCTTT	CAWSAGQNTEAFF
TRBV29-1	TRBJ1-5	-	-	TGCAGCGTTATCCCCGGTAGGGGTAACAATCAGCCCCAGCATTTT	CSVIPGRGNNQPQHF
TRBV11-2	TRBJ2-2	TRBD2	-	TGTGCCAGCAGCCCTGGAAGCGGGAGGGCCTGGGGCACCGGGGAGCTGTTTTTT	CASSPGSGRAWGTGELFF
TRBV10-2	TRBJ2-2	TRBD1	-	TGCGCCAGCAGGGACAGGGCTGGACTTGGGCCCGGGGAGCTGTTTTTT	CASRDRAGLGPGELFF
TRBV2	TRBJ1-5	TRBD1	-	TGTGCCAGCAGTGAAGGGGACAGCAAAATTTCTCAGCCCCAGCATTTT	CASSEGDSKISQPQHF
TRBV30	TRBJ1-1	TRBD1	-	TGTGCCTTAACGACAGGGGGTAAAGCTTTCTTT	CALTTGGKAFF
TRBV27	TRBJ2-7	-	-	TGTGCCAGCAGTTTCTCCGGTAATGCTTACGAGCAGTACTTC	CASSFSGNAYEQYF
TRBV6-6	TRBJ2-2	-	-	TGTGCCAGCAGTTACGAGTTCGGGGGAGTGACCGGGGAGCTGTTTTTT	CASSYEFGGVTGELFF
TRBV7-3	TRBJ2-3	-	-	TGTGCCAGCAGCTTAAGAGGGGGAGGGGTCACAGATACGCAGTATTTT	CASSLRGGGVTDTQYF
TRBV29-1	TRBJ2-2	TRBD2	-	TGCAGCGCAACTAGCGGGCAGGCTCTCACCGGGGAGCTGTTTTTT	CSATSGQALTGELFF
TRBV9	TRBJ2-3	-	-	TGTGCCAGCAGCGTAGCGGGAGGGGGCGCAGATACGCAGTATTTT	CASSVAGGGADTQYF
TRBV7-7	TRBJ1-1	TRBD1	-	TGTGCTAGCAGCGCGGGACAGGGTGTCGCTTTCTTT	CASSAGQGVAFF
TRBV6-6	TRBJ2-7	TRBD2	-	TGTGCCAGCAGAGATACGACTAGCGGGAGACGCGAGCAGTACTTC	CASRDTTSGRREQYF
TRBV9	TRBJ2-1	-	-	TGTGCCAGCAGCGTAGAGGACGGGAGAGGGGATGAGCAGTTCTTC	CASSVEDGRGDEQFF
TRBV6-6	TRBJ1-2	TRBD1	-	TGTGCCAGCAGTTACTCACCCCAGGGGGATGGCTACACCTTC	CASSYSPQGDGYTF
TRBV5-6	TRBJ2-7	-	-	TGTGCCAGCAGCTTCAGGGGACGGTCCTACGAGCAGTACTTC	CASSFRGRSYEQYF
TRBV6-4	TRBJ2-1	-	-	TGTGCCAGCAGTGACCCGAGCGGTCACAATGAGCAGTTCTTC	CASSDPSGHNEQFF